What follows are 25 T cell receptor beta chains derived from one specimen sequenced in a study of blood T cell repertoires in COVID-19. Profiled with immunoSEQ multiplex PCR; TCRdb holds only in-frame clones, not every one. This sample has about 520,000 clones; roughly 85% occur once, and the top ten carry under 4%. The specimen sequenced was peripheral blood. The receptors come from a human donor in a cohort sampled during active COVID-19.

The chain couples TRBV5-4 to TRBJ1-1; a weak D match, TRBD1 (5 bases). This CDR3 has 13 amino acids. Germline V gene data show CDR1 as SGHNT and CDR2 as YYREEE (reference sequence). V lost 4 bases and J 1 base, leaving 8 bases between the germline ends. The CDR3 reads CASSIGQNTEAFF. The CDR3 DNA sequence: TGTGCCAGCAGCATAGGACAGAACACTGAAGCTTTCTTT.

The V call is TRBV7-9, the J call TRBJ2-1, with D maybe TRBD2 (5 bases). V lost 5 bases, J lost 3 bases, and 11 bases lay in between. The CDR3 is 14 amino acids. Germline-derived CDR1 and CDR2 are SEHNR and FQNEAQ (reference sequence). In DNA form, the CDR3 reads TGTGCCAGCAGCCCGGGGTTGCGCTACAATGAGCAGTTCTTC. Residues: CASSPGLRYNEQFF. Supplemented by reference TRBV7-9 and TRBJ2-1, the full variable domain reads DTGVSQNPRHKITKRGQNVTFRCDPISEHNRLYWYRQTLGQGPEFLTYFQNEAQLEKSRLLSDRFSAERPKGSFSTLEIQRTEQGDSAMYLCASSPGLRYNEQFFGPGTRLTVL.

This chain joins TRBV29-1 and TRBJ2-4, with 8 bases matching TRBD2. V lost 5 bases, J lost 6 bases, and 6 bases stayed unmatched. The CDR3 is made up of 13 amino acids. Germline V CDR1 and CDR2: SQVTM, ANQGSEA. The CDR3 DNA is TGCAGCGTTTGGGCGGGAGGAGGAAACATTCAGTACTTC. Its protein is CSVWAGGGNIQYF.

This chain joins TRBV19 and TRBJ2-7, with a tentative D call TRBD2 (5 bases). Trimming shortened V by 3 bases and J by 0 bases, and 15 bases separated the two germline ends. Germline assignment: CDR1 LNHDA and CDR2 SQIVND (reference sequence). The length of the CDR3 is 16 residues. CDR3 coding DNA: TGTGCCAGTAGTATTGCCGGCGCGGGCACCTCCTACGAGCAGTACTTC. It codes for CASSIAGAGTSYEQYF.

This clone was seen more than once but under ten times. The rearrangement joins TRBV10-2 to TRBJ1-1; the D gene is possibly TRBD1 (6 bases). The CDR3 has 11 residues. Germline V gives CDR1 WSHSY, CDR2 SAAADI. Trimming took off 7 bases at V and 7 bases at J, with 10 bases between the two ends. CDR3 in DNA: TGCGCCAGCAAGGACAGTCTTGAAGCTTTCTTT. This codes for CASKDSLEAFF.

The chain has TRBV9 and TRBJ1-1; possible D gene TRBD1, 5 bases. The germline V and J ends were trimmed by 1 base and 1 base, with 8 bases remaining between them. The CDR3 is 14 residues long. CDR1 is SGDLS and CDR2 is YYNGEE in the germline V gene. The CDR3 coding sequence is TGTGCCAGCAGCGTACCGCAGGGGAACACTGAAGCTTTCTTT. Translation: CASSVPQGNTEAFF.

This clone was observed a few times. The CDR3 DNA is TGCGCCAGCAAGGAGGAGAACACTGAAGCTTTCTTT. It codes for CASKEENTEAFF. V is TRBV5-1 and J is TRBJ1-1; D is unresolved. Looked up from germline, CDR1 is SGHRS and CDR2 is YFSETQ. The CDR3 totals 12 residues. The V and J ends lost 6 bases and 1 base respectively, with 7 bases between them.

The rearrangement links TRBV20-1 to TRBJ2-1; D possibly corresponds to TRBD2 (6 bases). Germline V gene lookup returns CDR1 DFQATT and CDR2 SNEGSKA (reference sequence). There are 18 residues in the CDR3. Trimming stripped 3 bases from V and 3 bases from J, with 24 bases between. The CDR3 is CSASSSRLASKLYNEQFF. CDR3 DNA: TGCAGTGCTAGTTCTTCTAGGCTAGCGTCCAAGCTCTACAATGAGCAGTTCTTC.

The table lists this clone with a few counts. The chain employs TRBV19 and TRBJ2-1; 12 bases fit TRBD2. The J segment lost 7 bases and the V segment lost 5 bases, leaving 6 bases of the junction unmatched. This CDR3 comprises 15 residues. In germline, CDR1 is LNHDA, CDR2 SQIVND (reference sequence). CDR3 protein: CASSQTSGRPNEQFF. In DNA, the CDR3 is TGTGCCAGTAGTCAGACTAGCGGGAGACCGAATGAGCAGTTCTTC. Drawing the rest from reference TRBV19 and TRBJ2-1, the complete variable domain is DGGITQSPKYLFRKEGQNVTLSCEQNLNHDAMYWYRQDPGQGLRLIYYSQIVNDFQKGDIAEGYSVSREKKESFPLTVTSAQKNPTAFYLCASSQTSGRPNEQFFGPGTRLTVL.

The genes are TRBV5-1 and TRBJ2-7, with TRBD2 identical over 12 bases. The germline CDR1 and CDR2 sequences are SGHRS and YFSETQ. V shed 2 bases and J 4 bases; nucleotides not matched to a gene: 1. This CDR3 comprises 14 residues. DNA for the CDR3: TGCGCCAGCAGCTTCGGGACTAGCGGGTACGAGCAGTACTTC. Its protein is CASSFGTSGYEQYF.

This chain uses TRBV19 with TRBJ1-1, with 7 bases matching TRBD1. Losses at the gene ends were 5 bases for V and 4 bases for J; bases not matched to a gene: 7. The length of the CDR3 is 14 residues. Germline V gene lookup returns CDR1 LNHDA and CDR2 SQIVND (reference sequence). CDR3 coding DNA: TGTGCCAGTAGTCTCAACAGGGGTCGCACTGAAGCTTTCTTT. Residues: CASSLNRGRTEAFF.

This clone was detected only a few times. V usage is TRBV5-1 and J usage is TRBJ1-6; 9 nucleotides match TRBD1. CDR1 and CDR2 from the germline V gene are SGHRS and YFSETQ. This CDR3 has 15 amino acids. Trimming took 2 bases from V and 5 from J; bases not matched to a gene: 2. The CDR3 region has the DNA TGCGCCAGCAGCTTCCGACAGGGGGATAATTCACCCCTCCACTTT. Amino acid sequence: CASSFRQGDNSPLHF.

Concerning this clone: Additional DNA sequences in this sample encode the identical CDR3. The J gene is TRBJ2-5, the V gene TRBV24-1, with TRBD1 matching over 7 bases. Germline V lookup: CDR1 KGHDR, CDR2 SFDVKD. The CDR3 sequence is 15 residues long. J lost 5 bases, V lost 3 bases, and 8 bases had no gene match. CDR3 DNA: TGTGCCACCAGTGATAGAGACAGGGTGGGGGAGACCCAGTACTTC. Translating gives CATSDRDRVGETQYF.

The V call is TRBV5-1, the J call TRBJ2-7; perhaps TRBD2 as D (5 bases). The CDR3 has 14 residues. Trimming pared 6 bases from V and 3 bases from J, leaving 16 bases between. The germline V gene encodes CDR1 SGHRS and CDR2 YFSETQ. In DNA form, the CDR3 reads TGCGCCAGCAAGCCGGGATCTGGGCTCTACGAGCAGTACTTC. It is translated as CASKPGSGLYEQYF. The whole variable domain, remainder taken from reference TRBV5-1 and TRBJ2-7, is KAGVTQTPRYLIKTRGQQVTLSCSPISGHRSVSWYQQTPGQGLQFLFEYFSETQRNKGNFPGRFSGRQFSNSRSEMNVSTLELGDSALYLCASKPGSGLYEQYFGPGTRLTVT.

This sequence joins TRBV18 and TRBJ2-5; 7 nucleotides agree with TRBD2. Germline values: CDR1 KGHSH, CDR2 LQKENI. The CDR3 is made up of 14 amino acids. The ends lost 3 bases at V and 5 bases at J; junction bases unmatched: 6. CDR3 sequence (DNA): TGTGCCAGCTCACCCCCCGCGGGGGAGGAGACCCAGTACTTC. It codes for CASSPPAGEETQYF.

The CDR3 DNA reads TGTGCCAGCAGCTTAAGGGGAGACCGGGGCTACACCTTC. This translates into CASSLRGDRGYTF. The J gene is TRBJ1-2, the V gene TRBV7-3; no firm D call. The V end was cut by 1 base, the J end by 8 bases, with 11 bases between. The germline V gene encodes CDR1 SGHTA and CDR2 FQGTGA. This CDR3 spans 13 amino acids.

The chain recombines TRBV27 with TRBJ2-2, with TRBD1 identical over 10 bases. With 0 bases clipped from V and 6 bases from J, the junction kept 4 bases outside the gene matches. CDR3 length: 16 amino acids. CDR1 is MNHEY, CDR2 SMNVEV, per germline (reference sequence). The CDR3 protein is CASSLSGTGAAGELFF. The CDR3 DNA follows: TGTGCCAGCAGTTTATCTGGGACAGGGGCCGCCGGGGAGCTGTTTTTT.

The chain carries TRBV28 and TRBJ2-7; maybe TRBD1 (5 bases). There are 15 residues in the CDR3. Trimming stripped 1 base from V and 6 bases from J, with 16 bases between. The germline V gene has CDR1 MDHEN and CDR2 SYDVKM. The CDR3 reads CASSLLARVSFEQYF. The CDR3 bases are TGTGCCAGCAGTTTATTGGCCAGGGTTAGTTTCGAGCAGTACTTC.

The V gene is TRBV19, the J gene TRBJ2-6; possible D gene TRBD2, 5 bases. Germline V gene lookup returns CDR1 LNHDA and CDR2 SQIVND (reference sequence). V lost 7 bases and J 4 bases, leaving 14 bases between the germline ends. The length of the CDR3 is 15 residues. The CDR3, as DNA: TGTGCCAGTACCGACTACCATTCGGGGGCCAACGTCCTGACTTTC. It codes for CASTDYHSGANVLTF.

V is TRBV25-1 and J is TRBJ2-5; TRBD1 is a possible D gene (6 bases). The CDR3 spans 15 residues. The V gene lost 1 base and the J gene lost 0 bases, with 9 bases spanning the gap. The germline gives CDR1 MGHDK, CDR2 SYGVNS. The CDR3 spells CASSEFRGNQETQYF. The CDR3 coding sequence is TGTGCCAGCAGTGAATTTAGGGGGAACCAAGAGACCCAGTACTTC.

This chain links TRBV19 with TRBJ2-1; 8 positions match TRBD2. The CDR3 contains 12 residues. CDR1 and CDR2 from the germline V gene are LNHDA and SQIVND (reference sequence). J was trimmed by 14 bases and V by 4 bases; bases with no gene match: 7. CDR3 residues: CASSTSGPKKFF. The CDR3, as DNA: TGTGCCAGTAGTACTAGCGGGCCAAAGAAGTTCTTC.

The chain has TRBV19 and TRBJ2-2; 11 bases map to TRBD1. The CDR3 is 18 residues long. CDR1 and CDR2 (germline): LNHDA, SQIVND (reference sequence). V lost 8 bases and J lost 5; bases outside the gene matches: 16. CDR3 DNA: TGTGCCAGTGAGCCTACATCGCGGACAGGGGGCTTTACCGGGGAGCTGTTTTTT. Encoded protein: CASEPTSRTGGFTGELFF.

CDR3 nucleotides: TGTGCCAGCAGCCAGGGGGCCACGGGTTACAATGAGCAGTTCTTC. It codes for CASSQGATGYNEQFF. The chain joins TRBV3-1 (or the pseudogene TRBV3-2) to TRBJ2-1; D is possibly TRBD1 (6 bases). Trimming removed 3 bases from V and 4 bases from J, with 13 bases in between. Germline CDR1 is LGHDT and CDR2 is YNNKEL (reference sequence). The CDR3 runs to 15 residues.

The chain links TRBV5-1 to TRBJ1-3; possibly TRBD1 for D (5 bases). The CDR3 extends over 15 amino acids. Trimming cost V 4 bases and J 2 bases, with 13 bases left between them. Germline CDR1 SGHRS, CDR2 YFSETQ. CDR3: CASSVGTEPGNTIYF. In DNA form, the CDR3 reads TGCGCCAGCAGCGTCGGGACTGAGCCTGGAAACACCATATATTTT.

V usage is TRBV29-1 and J usage is TRBJ1-1, with TRBD1 as a possible D gene (5 bases). Trimming left V 6 bases short and J 0 bases short, with 11 bases between. Germline V gene data show CDR1 as SQVTM and CDR2 as ANQGSEA. The CDR3 is 13 amino acids. The CDR3 loop reads CSVAGRMNTEAFF. The DNA of the CDR3 is TGCAGCGTGGCGGGACGGATGAACACTGAAGCTTTCTTT.